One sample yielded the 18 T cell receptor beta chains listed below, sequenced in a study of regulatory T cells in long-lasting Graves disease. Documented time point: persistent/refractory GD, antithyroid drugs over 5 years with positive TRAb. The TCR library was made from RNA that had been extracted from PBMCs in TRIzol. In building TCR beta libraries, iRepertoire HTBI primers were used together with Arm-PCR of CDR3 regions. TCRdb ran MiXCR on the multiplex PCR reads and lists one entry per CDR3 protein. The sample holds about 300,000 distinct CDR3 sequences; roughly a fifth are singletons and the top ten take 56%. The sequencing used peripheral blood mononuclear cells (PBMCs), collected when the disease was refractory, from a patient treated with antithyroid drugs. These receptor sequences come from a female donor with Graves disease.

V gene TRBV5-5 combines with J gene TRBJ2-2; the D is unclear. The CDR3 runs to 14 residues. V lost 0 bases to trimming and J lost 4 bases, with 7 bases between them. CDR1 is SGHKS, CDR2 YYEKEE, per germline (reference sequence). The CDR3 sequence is CASSLEGPTGELFF. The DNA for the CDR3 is TGTGCCAGCAGCTTGGAGGGCCCCACCGGGGAGCTGTTTTTT. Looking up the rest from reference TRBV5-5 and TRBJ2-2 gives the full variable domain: DAGVTQSPTHLIKTRGQQVTLRCSPISGHKSVSWYQQVLGQGPQFIFQYYEKEERGRGNFPDRFSARQFPNYSSELNVNALLLGDSALYLCASSLEGPTGELFFGEGSRLTVL.

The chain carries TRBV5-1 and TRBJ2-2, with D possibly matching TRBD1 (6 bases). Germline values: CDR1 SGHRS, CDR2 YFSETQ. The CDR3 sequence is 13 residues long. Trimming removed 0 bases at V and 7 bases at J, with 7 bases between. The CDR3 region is CASSLEGDGELFF. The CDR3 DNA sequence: TGCGCCAGCAGCTTGGAGGGGGACGGGGAGCTGTTTTTT.

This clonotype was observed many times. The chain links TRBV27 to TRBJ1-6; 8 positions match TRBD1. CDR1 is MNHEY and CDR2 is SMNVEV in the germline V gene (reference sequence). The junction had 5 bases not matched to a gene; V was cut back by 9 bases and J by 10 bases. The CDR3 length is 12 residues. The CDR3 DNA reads TGTGCCAGTTCAGGGGGCGAGTCACCCCTCCACTTT. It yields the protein CASSGGESPLHF.

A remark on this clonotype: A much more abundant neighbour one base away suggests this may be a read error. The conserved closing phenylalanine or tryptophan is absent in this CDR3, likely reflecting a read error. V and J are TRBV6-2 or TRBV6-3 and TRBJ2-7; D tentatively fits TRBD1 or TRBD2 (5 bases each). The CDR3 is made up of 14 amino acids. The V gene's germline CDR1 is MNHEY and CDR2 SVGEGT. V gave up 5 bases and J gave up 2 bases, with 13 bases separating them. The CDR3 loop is CASSEGRTTYEQYL. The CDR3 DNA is TGTGCCAGCAGTGAGGGCAGGACAACCTACGAGCAGTACCTC.

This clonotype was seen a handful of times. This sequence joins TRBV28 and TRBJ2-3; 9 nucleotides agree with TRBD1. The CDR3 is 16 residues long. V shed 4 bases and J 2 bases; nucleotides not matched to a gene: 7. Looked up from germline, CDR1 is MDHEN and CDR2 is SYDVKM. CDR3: CASSSWTGEVTDTQYF. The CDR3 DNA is TGTGCCAGCAGTTCCTGGACAGGGGAGGTCACAGATACGCAGTATTTT.

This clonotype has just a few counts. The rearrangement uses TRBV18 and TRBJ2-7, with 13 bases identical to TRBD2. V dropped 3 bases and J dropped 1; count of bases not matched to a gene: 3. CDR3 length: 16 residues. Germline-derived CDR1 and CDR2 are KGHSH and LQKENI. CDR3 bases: TGTGCCAGCTCACCGCGACTAGCGGGAGGATCCTACGAGCAGTACTTC. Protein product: CASSPRLAGGSYEQYF.

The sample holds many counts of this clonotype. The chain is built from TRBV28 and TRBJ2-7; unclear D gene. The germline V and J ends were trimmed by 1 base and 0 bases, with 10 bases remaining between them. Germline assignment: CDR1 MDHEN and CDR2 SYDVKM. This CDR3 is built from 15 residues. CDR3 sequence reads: CASSLLPGSSYEQYF. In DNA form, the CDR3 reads TGTGCCAGCAGTTTATTGCCAGGTAGCTCCTACGAGCAGTACTTC. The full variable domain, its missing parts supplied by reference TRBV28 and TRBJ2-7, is DVKVTQSSRYLVKRTGEKVFLECVQDMDHENMFWYRQDPGLGLRLIYFSYDVKMKEKGDIPEGYSVSREKKERFSLILESASTNQTSMYLCASSLLPGSSYEQYFGPGTRLTVT.

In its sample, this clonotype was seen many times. The CDR3 DNA sequence: TGCAGCGTTGGAGGGGGTCAAGAGACCCAGTACTTC. This encodes CSVGGGQETQYF. The chain recombines TRBV29-1 with TRBJ2-5; TRBD1 is a possible D gene (6 bases). CDR3 length: 12 amino acids. From germline, CDR1 is SQVTM and CDR2 ANQGSEA. Trimming took off 4 bases at V and 2 bases at J, with 8 bases between the two ends.

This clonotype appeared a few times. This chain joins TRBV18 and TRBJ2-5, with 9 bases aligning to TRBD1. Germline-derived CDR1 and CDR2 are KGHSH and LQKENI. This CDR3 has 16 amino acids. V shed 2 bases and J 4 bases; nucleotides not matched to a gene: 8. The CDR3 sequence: CASSPITGGKGETQYF. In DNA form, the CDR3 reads TGTGCCAGCTCACCAATCACAGGGGGCAAGGGAGAGACCCAGTACTTC.

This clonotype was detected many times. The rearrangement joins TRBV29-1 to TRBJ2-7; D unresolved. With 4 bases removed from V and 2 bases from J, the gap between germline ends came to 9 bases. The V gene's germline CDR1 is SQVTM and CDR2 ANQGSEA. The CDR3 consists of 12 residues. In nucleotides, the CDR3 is TGCAGCGTTGTCGGCCGTACCTACGAGCAGTACTTC. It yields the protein CSVVGRTYEQYF.

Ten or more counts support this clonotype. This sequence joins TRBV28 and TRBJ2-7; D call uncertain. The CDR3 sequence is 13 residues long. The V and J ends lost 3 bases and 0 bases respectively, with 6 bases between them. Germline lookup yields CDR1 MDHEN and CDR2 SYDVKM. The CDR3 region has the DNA TGTGCCAGCAGTTTCCGGATCTCCTACGAGCAGTACTTC. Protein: CASSFRISYEQYF. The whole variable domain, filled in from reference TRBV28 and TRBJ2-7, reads DVKVTQSSRYLVKRTGEKVFLECVQDMDHENMFWYRQDPGLGLRLIYFSYDVKMKEKGDIPEGYSVSREKKERFSLILESASTNQTSMYLCASSFRISYEQYFGPGTRLTVT.

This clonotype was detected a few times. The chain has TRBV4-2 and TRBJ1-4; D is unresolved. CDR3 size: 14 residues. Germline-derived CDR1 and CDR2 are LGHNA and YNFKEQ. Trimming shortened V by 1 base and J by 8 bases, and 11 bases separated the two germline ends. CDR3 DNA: TGTGCCAGCAGCCAAGTAGGGTTTGAGGAAAAACTGTTTTTT. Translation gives CASSQVGFEEKLFF.

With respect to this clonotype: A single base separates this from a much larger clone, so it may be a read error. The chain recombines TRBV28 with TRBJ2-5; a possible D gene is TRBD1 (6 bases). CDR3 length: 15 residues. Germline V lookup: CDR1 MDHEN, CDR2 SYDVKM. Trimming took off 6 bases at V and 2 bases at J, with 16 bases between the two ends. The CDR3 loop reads CASSRQGTGQETQYF. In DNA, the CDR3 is TGTGCCAGCAGCAGGCAGGGGACGGGACAAGAGACCCAGTACTTC.

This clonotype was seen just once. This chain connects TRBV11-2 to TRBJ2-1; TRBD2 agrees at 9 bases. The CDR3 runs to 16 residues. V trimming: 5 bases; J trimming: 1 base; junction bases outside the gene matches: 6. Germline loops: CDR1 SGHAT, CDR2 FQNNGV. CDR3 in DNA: TGTGCCAGCAGCACAGTAGCGGGGGTATCCTACAATGAGCAGTTCTTC. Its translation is CASSTVAGVSYNEQFF.

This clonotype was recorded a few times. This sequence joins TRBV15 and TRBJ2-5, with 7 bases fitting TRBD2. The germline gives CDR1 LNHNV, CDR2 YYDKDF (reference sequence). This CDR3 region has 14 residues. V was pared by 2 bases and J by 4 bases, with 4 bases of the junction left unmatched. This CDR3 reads CATSRSGGGETQYF. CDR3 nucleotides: TGTGCCACCAGCAGATCGGGGGGAGGAGAGACCCAGTACTTC.

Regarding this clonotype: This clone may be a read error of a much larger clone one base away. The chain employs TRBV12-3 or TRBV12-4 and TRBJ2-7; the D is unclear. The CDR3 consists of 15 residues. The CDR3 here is CTSSLVDSLVREQYF. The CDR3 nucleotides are TGTACCAGCAGTTTGGTTGACTCACTCGTTCGCGAGCAGTACTTC.

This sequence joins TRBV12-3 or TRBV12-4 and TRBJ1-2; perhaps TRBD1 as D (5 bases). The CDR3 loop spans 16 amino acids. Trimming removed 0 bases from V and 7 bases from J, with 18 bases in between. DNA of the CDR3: TGTGCCAGCAGTTTAGCCCCGGGAGCGGGGGTGGGTGGCTACACCTTC. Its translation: CASSLAPGAGVGGYTF.

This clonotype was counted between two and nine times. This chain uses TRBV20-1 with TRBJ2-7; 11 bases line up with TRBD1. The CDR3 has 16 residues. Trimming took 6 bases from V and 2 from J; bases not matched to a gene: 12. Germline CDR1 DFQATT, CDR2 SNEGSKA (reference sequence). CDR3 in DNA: TGCAGTGCCCTTGTCCTTTCGGGACAGGGGGCCTACGAGCAGTACTTC. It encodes CSALVLSGQGAYEQYF.